This T cell receptor beta chain was recorded in a study of T cell changes during pregnancy in multiple sclerosis. TCRdb's copy holds only in-frame clones and misses some; the assay was immunoSEQ multiplex PCR. This table has about 92,000 clones, 92% appearing once. This clone appeared once. The CDR3 totals 14 residues. Germline values: CDR1 MDHEN, CDR2 SYDVKM. Trimming removed 1 base at V and 4 bases at J, with 10 bases between. V gene TRBV28 combines with J gene TRBJ1-2; D is uncertain. The TCR was taken from a female donor with multiple sclerosis, enrolled in a pregnancy study. The source was peripheral blood, collected in the first trimester of pregnancy. The CDR3 DNA sequence: TGTGCCAGCAGTTTATCCTTGGGAGCCTATGGCTACACCTTC. This translates into CASSLSLGAYGYTF.